These 19 T cell receptor beta chains originate from one sample sequenced in a study of blood T cell repertoires in COVID-19. The repertoire was sequenced with immunoSEQ multiplex PCR; TCRdb's copy has only in-frame clones and lacks some. Of around 300,000 clones detected, more than 75% appear once; the ten largest clones hold around 4%. Input material: peripheral blood. Source of these receptors: a woman aged 45-60 years with active or convalescent COVID-19.

The rearrangement joins TRBV4-2 to TRBJ1-2; D is perhaps TRBD1 (5 bases). Germline lookup yields CDR1 LGHNA and CDR2 YNFKEQ. The ends were cut back, 0 bases at V and 7 bases at J, with 15 bases in the middle. The CDR3 runs 15 residues. As DNA, the CDR3 is TGTGCCAGCAGCCAAGATGAAGGCAGGGAGGGTGGCTACACCTTC. Its protein product is CASSQDEGREGGYTF.

The chain recombines TRBV18 with TRBJ1-5, with D possibly TRBD1 on 5 matching bases. The length of the CDR3 is 13 residues. The germline gives CDR1 KGHSH, CDR2 LQKENI. Trimming removed 6 bases at V and 4 bases at J, with 10 bases between. CDR3 coding DNA: TGTGCCAGCTCCTACGGGGGGAATCAGCCCCAGCATTTT. Translation: CASSYGGNQPQHF. The full variable domain, its missing parts supplied by reference TRBV18 and TRBJ1-5, is NAGVMQNPRHLVRRRGQEARLRCSPMKGHSHVYWYRQLPEEGLKFMVYLQKENIIDESGMPKERFSAEFPKEGPSILRIQQVVRGDSAAYFCASSYGGNQPQHFGDGTRLSIL.

V and J are TRBV7-9 and TRBJ2-7; maybe TRBD1 (6 bases). The CDR3 consists of 15 residues. The ends were cut back, 4 bases at V and 3 bases at J, with 16 bases in the middle. Germline V lookup: CDR1 SEHNR, CDR2 FQNEAQ (reference sequence). CDR3 sequence reads: CASSYGGGLLYEQYF. The CDR3 nucleotides read TGTGCCAGCAGCTATGGTGGGGGCCTCCTCTACGAGCAGTACTTC.

This chain connects TRBV19 to TRBJ1-3; a possible D gene is TRBD1 (5 bases). The CDR3 length is 16 residues. The V gene's germline CDR1 is LNHDA and CDR2 SQIVND (reference sequence). V gave up 3 bases and J gave up 9 bases, with 21 bases separating them. The CDR3 loop is CASSIGGLSSRGTIYF. The CDR3 DNA reads TGTGCCAGTAGTATCGGGGGGTTATCATCCCGTGGCACCATATATTTT.

The J gene is TRBJ1-2, the V gene TRBV28, with D perhaps TRBD1 (5 bases). CDR1 and CDR2 (germline): MDHEN, SYDVKM. V was trimmed by 2 bases and J by 4 bases, leaving 11 bases between them. This CDR3 has 14 amino acids. CDR3 nucleotides: TGTGCCAGCAGTTTAAACAGGAGAACCTATGGCTACACCTTC. Its translation is CASSLNRRTYGYTF.

The chain employs TRBV29-1 and TRBJ1-1; TRBD1 might be the D (6 bases). Germline CDR1 and CDR2: SQVTM and ANQGSEA. The CDR3 is made up of 11 amino acids. Trimming took off 8 bases at V and 4 bases at J, with 11 bases between the two ends. CDR3 loop: CSLQQGTEAFF. CDR3 coding DNA: TGCAGCCTCCAACAGGGCACTGAAGCTTTCTTT. The complete variable domain, with remaining parts taken from reference TRBV29-1 and TRBJ1-1, reads SAVISQKPSRDICQRGTSLTIQCQVDSQVTMMFWYRQQPGQSLTLIATANQGSEATYESGFVIDKFPISRPNLTFSTLTVSNMSPEDSSIYLCSLQQGTEAFFGQGTRLTVV.

This chain uses TRBV18 with TRBJ2-5; 8 bases are shared with TRBD1. The junction had 4 bases not matched to a gene; V was cut back by 2 bases and J by 2 bases. Looked up from germline, CDR1 is KGHSH and CDR2 is LQKENI. This CDR3 is built from 15 residues. The CDR3 nucleotides read TGTGCCAGCTCACCAACAGGGGGGAGTCAAGAGACCCAGTACTTC. It encodes CASSPTGGSQETQYF.

The V and J genes are TRBV30 and TRBJ1-1, with D unclear. There are 12 residues in the CDR3. CDR1 is GTSNPN and CDR2 is SVGIG in the germline V gene (reference sequence). The V and J ends lost 3 bases and 7 bases respectively, with 12 bases between them. The CDR3 loop reads CAWSAQVFEAFF. The CDR3 nucleotides read TGTGCCTGGAGCGCTCAGGTTTTTGAAGCTTTCTTT.

V and J are TRBV28 and TRBJ1-1; no clear D gene. V was clipped by 1 base and J by 4 bases, with 13 bases between them. The V gene's germline CDR1 is MDHEN and CDR2 SYDVKM. This CDR3 contains 15 residues. The CDR3 sequence: CASSLSELGGTEAFF. The CDR3 coding sequence is TGTGCCAGCAGTTTATCGGAACTCGGAGGCACTGAAGCTTTCTTT.

This clone was seen at least ten times. The chain couples TRBV11-2 to TRBJ1-3, with 7 bases fitting TRBD1. Trimming at V came to 2 bases and at J to 0 bases, leaving 10 bases not matched to a gene. Germline CDR1 is SGHAT and CDR2 is FQNNGV. The CDR3 consists of 18 residues. CDR3 amino acids: CASSLPGTAKFSGNTIYF. The DNA for the CDR3 is TGTGCCAGCAGCTTACCCGGGACAGCTAAGTTCTCTGGAAACACCATATATTTT.

This chain connects TRBV19 to TRBJ1-2, with a weak D call TRBD1 (6 bases). Germline V lookup: CDR1 LNHDA, CDR2 SQIVND (reference sequence). This CDR3 region has 15 residues. V lost 7 bases, J lost 3 bases, and 18 bases lay in between. This CDR3 is CASNPLDGQYYGYTF. CDR3 nucleotide sequence: TGTGCCAGTAACCCCCTGGATGGACAGTACTATGGCTACACCTTC.

The chain carries TRBV7-2 and TRBJ2-2; perhaps TRBD2 as D (6 bases). With 1 base removed from V and 7 bases from J, the gap between germline ends came to 19 bases. CDR3 size: 17 residues. From germline, CDR1 is SGHTA and CDR2 FQGNSA. The CDR3 is CASSLEWEAIMGGELFF. The CDR3 nucleotides read TGTGCCAGCAGCTTAGAGTGGGAGGCGATAATGGGCGGGGAGCTGTTTTTT.

V usage is TRBV6-5 and J usage is TRBJ1-1; no definite D call. Germline values: CDR1 MNHEY, CDR2 SVGAGI. V gave up 6 bases and J gave up 3 bases, with 14 bases separating them. The CDR3 is made up of 14 amino acids. CDR3: CASRRGVGDTEAFF. CDR3 bases: TGTGCCAGCAGGAGAGGAGTTGGAGACACTGAAGCTTTCTTT.

The rearrangement joins TRBV7-2 to TRBJ2-5, with 7 bases aligning to TRBD1. Germline lookup yields CDR1 SGHTA and CDR2 FQGNSA. This CDR3 has 16 amino acids. J was trimmed by 5 bases and V by 7 bases; bases with no gene match: 16. The CDR3 DNA reads TGTGCCAGCACCCAACCGGGACAGATTTTCTCGGAGACCCAGTACTTC. Protein sequence: CASTQPGQIFSETQYF.

This sequence joins TRBV9 and TRBJ1-2; 7 bases align to TRBD1. CDR1 and CDR2 from the germline V gene are SGDLS and YYNGEE. J lost 8 bases, V lost 3 bases, and 10 bases had no gene match. CDR3 length equals 14 residues. This CDR3 is CASSAQLTGLGYTF. CDR3 nucleotide sequence: TGTGCCAGCAGCGCCCAATTGACAGGGTTGGGCTACACCTTC.

In this sample, this clone turned up once. The rearrangement joins TRBV7-2 to TRBJ2-3; possible D gene TRBD1, 6 bases. The CDR3 runs 14 residues. Trimming took 5 bases from V and 2 from J, leaving 11 bases between them. Germline lookup yields CDR1 SGHTA and CDR2 FQGNSA. The CDR3 loop reads CASSPRGATDTQYF. In nucleotides, the CDR3 is TGTGCCAGCAGCCCCAGGGGAGCCACAGATACGCAGTATTTT.

The rearrangement links TRBV7-3 to TRBJ2-6; 7 bases align to TRBD1. V was pared by 4 bases and J by 2 bases, with 2 bases of the junction left unmatched. CDR1 and CDR2 (germline): SGHTA, FQGTGA. CDR3 size: 15 residues. The CDR3, as DNA: TGTGCCAGCAGCTATGACAGGGCTGGGGCCAACGTCCTGACTTTC. Protein sequence: CASSYDRAGANVLTF. Full variable domain (missing parts from reference TRBV7-3 and TRBJ2-6): GAGVSQTPSNKVTEKGKYVELRCDPISGHTALYWYRQSLGQGPEFLIYFQGTGAADDSGLPNDRFFAVRPEGSVSTLKIQRTERGDSAVYLCASSYDRAGANVLTFGAGSRLTVL.

V gene TRBV12-5 combines with J gene TRBJ1-2, with no clear D. V was pared by 1 base and J by 2 bases, with 17 bases between. The CDR3 spans 17 residues. The germline CDR1 and CDR2 sequences are LGHNT and FRNRAP. This CDR3 reads CASGLGSWAVPNYGYTF. In DNA, the CDR3 is TGTGCTAGTGGTTTGGGTTCTTGGGCAGTGCCAAACTATGGCTACACCTTC.

The chain uses TRBV30 and TRBJ2-7; the match to TRBD2 covers 11 bases. CDR3 length: 15 amino acids. V shed 2 bases and J 7 bases; nucleotides not matched to a gene: 10. Germline values: CDR1 GTSNPN, CDR2 SVGIG (reference sequence). CDR3: CAWSNSGRAVREQYF. The CDR3 DNA follows: TGTGCCTGGAGTAATAGCGGGAGGGCCGTGCGGGAGCAGTACTTC.